The 16 T cell receptor beta chains below come from one sample, sequenced in a study of neurological immune-mediated disorders. TCRdb analysed the 5' RACE reads with MiXCR anew, one entry per CDR3 protein. The sample lists tens of thousands of distinct CDR3 sequences, 4% occurring once. Sequenced sample: CD4+ T cells from blood. The source of these receptors is a woman aged 40 to 55 with multiple sclerosis.

This clonotype has a count of ten or more. This chain connects TRBV5-1 to TRBJ2-7; D possibly uses TRBD1 or TRBD2 (6 bases each). This CDR3 spans 13 amino acids. Trimming cost V 3 bases and J 7 bases, with 14 bases left between them. Germline CDR1 reads SGHRS; CDR2 reads YFSETQ. CDR3 bases: TGCGCCAGCAGCTCGATCACAGGGAGGGAGCAGTACTTC. This codes for CASSSITGREQYF.

This clonotype has a count of ten or more. The CDR3: CASSNLGNTEAFF. For the CDR3, the DNA is TGTGCCAGCAGTAACCTCGGGAACACTGAAGCTTTCTTT. This sequence joins TRBV2 and TRBJ1-1; no definite D call. Trimming shortened V by 5 bases and J by 1 base, and 8 bases separated the two germline ends. The CDR3 totals 13 residues. The V gene's germline CDR1 is SNHLY and CDR2 FYNNEI.

In this sample, this clonotype turned up many times. The chain combines TRBV7-9 with TRBJ2-3, with D tentatively TRBD2 (6 bases). In germline, CDR1 is SEHNR, CDR2 FQNEAQ (reference sequence). The ends were cut back, 5 bases at V and 0 bases at J, with 9 bases in the middle. The CDR3 is 14 residues long. CDR3 bases: TGTGCCAGCAGCAGAGGGACTAGCACAGATACGCAGTATTTT. Translating gives CASSRGTSTDTQYF.

In this sample, this clonotype turned up many times. J is TRBJ1-5 and V is TRBV9, with D perhaps matching TRBD1 (6 bases). Per germline, CDR1 SGDLS and CDR2 YYNGEE. Between the trimmed V and J ends, which lost 2 bases and 0 bases, there was a span of 9 bases. The CDR3 has 15 amino acids. The CDR3 coding sequence is TGTGCCAGCAGCGTGGACAGTTATAGCAATCAGCCCCAGCATTTT. It yields the protein CASSVDSYSNQPQHF.

This clonotype was picked up many times. The rearrangement uses TRBV5-1 and TRBJ1-3; D is unresolved. Per germline, CDR1 SGHRS and CDR2 YFSETQ. With 2 bases removed from V and 3 bases from J, the gap between germline ends came to 0 bases. The CDR3 contains 11 residues. The CDR3: CASSFGNTIYF. The CDR3 nucleotides are TGCGCCAGCAGCTTTGGAAACACCATATATTTT.

This clonotype showed up many times. The chain has TRBV7-2 and TRBJ2-7; D remains unclear. CDR3 length: 16 residues. The V gene lost 1 base and the J gene lost 2 bases, with 15 bases spanning the gap. Germline values: CDR1 SGHTA, CDR2 FQGNSA. CDR3 DNA sequence: TGTGCCAGCAGCTTAGAAACAGCACTCTTCCCCTACGAGCAGTACTTC. It codes for CASSLETALFPYEQYF.

There are many counts of this clonotype. V gene TRBV5-1 combines with J gene TRBJ1-1; 9 positions agree with TRBD1. V shed 3 bases and J 5 bases; nucleotides not matched to a gene: 8. CDR1 is SGHRS, CDR2 YFSETQ, per germline. This CDR3 is 15 amino acids long. CDR3 loop: CASSSLPGQGTEAFF. The CDR3 DNA reads TGCGCCAGCAGCTCCTTACCTGGACAGGGGACTGAAGCTTTCTTT.

This clonotype was counted at least ten times. V usage is TRBV7-8 and J usage is TRBJ2-2; 10 bases are a match to TRBD1. The germline gives CDR1 SGHVS, CDR2 FQNEAQ. The CDR3 runs to 15 residues. Unmatched junction bases numbered 2, after V lost 7 bases and J lost 0 bases. The CDR3: CASTGQGANTGELFF. CDR3 nucleotide sequence: TGTGCCAGCACCGGACAGGGGGCGAACACCGGGGAGCTGTTTTTT.

By proportion, this clonotype is medium-sized. CDR3 DNA: TGCAGCGTTGACAGGAGTGGAGATACGCAGTATTTT. It encodes CSVDRSGDTQYF. V and J are TRBV29-1 and TRBJ2-3; no reliable D call. This CDR3 has 12 amino acids. With 3 bases removed from V and 5 bases from J, the gap between germline ends came to 9 bases. The germline V gene encodes CDR1 SQVTM and CDR2 ANQGSEA.

This clonotype was seen ten or more times. CDR3 nucleotide sequence: TGCAGTGCTAGAGATGACCCCAACACTGAAGCTTTCTTT. Translating it yields CSARDDPNTEAFF. This chain joins TRBV20-1 and TRBJ1-1; D gene uncertain. The CDR3 runs 13 residues. Trimming cost V 0 bases and J 2 bases, with 7 bases left between them. The germline CDR1 and CDR2 sequences are DFQATT and SNEGSKA (reference sequence).

The chain carries TRBV24-1 and TRBJ2-1, with D perhaps given as TRBD1 or TRBD2 (6 bases each). Germline V gene lookup returns CDR1 KGHDR and CDR2 SFDVKD. The CDR3 is 15 residues long. With 4 bases removed from V and 7 bases from J, the gap between germline ends came to 16 bases. CDR3 DNA sequence: TGTGCCACCAGTGACCTTAGCGGAGGGGGGAATGAGCAGTTCTTC. This sequence encodes CATSDLSGGGNEQFF.

The table lists this clonotype with many counts. This chain uses TRBV5-1 with TRBJ2-3; D perhaps matches TRBD1 (7 bases). V lost 4 bases, J lost 2 bases, and 14 bases lay in between. Germline-derived CDR1 and CDR2 are SGHRS and YFSETQ. This CDR3 is built from 15 residues. The CDR3 DNA is TGCGCCAGCAGCATCGGACAGGACTACACAGATACGCAGTATTTT. It yields the protein CASSIGQDYTDTQYF.

This clonotype was seen many times. V and J are TRBV5-1 and TRBJ2-7, with 10 bases that match TRBD1. V shed 0 bases, J shed 7 bases, and the junction held 10 bases outside the gene matches. Per germline, CDR1 SGHRS and CDR2 YFSETQ. The CDR3 is made up of 16 amino acids. DNA of the CDR3: TGCGCCAGCAGCTTGGGACAGGGGGCGACAGGTTATGAGCAGTACTTC. Translating it yields CASSLGQGATGYEQYF.

This clonotype was seen at least ten times. CDR3 sequence (DNA): TGTGCCAGCAGCACACGACAGCTAGGATATACTAATGAGCAGTTCTTC. Protein sequence: CASSTRQLGYTNEQFF. The rearrangement uses TRBV7-9 and TRBJ2-1; possible D gene TRBD1, 5 bases. The V gene's germline CDR1 is SEHNR and CDR2 FQNEAQ (reference sequence). The CDR3 has 16 residues. Trimming removed 5 bases from V and 7 bases from J, with 21 bases in between.

This clonotype was found many times. The chain recombines TRBV7-2 with TRBJ2-7, with 16 nucleotides matching TRBD2. CDR3 length: 18 amino acids. Trimming at V came to 4 bases and at J to 5 bases, leaving 11 bases not matched to a gene. Germline loops: CDR1 SGHTA, CDR2 FQGNSA. The CDR3 reads CASSSPGLAGGRRNEQYF. The DNA for the CDR3 is TGTGCCAGCAGCTCCCCGGGACTAGCGGGGGGGCGGAGAAACGAGCAGTACTTC.

This clonotype showed up many times. This sequence joins TRBV2 and TRBJ2-6, with 8 bases identical to TRBD1. The V gene end was trimmed by 11 bases and the J gene end by 2 bases; junction bases not matched to a gene: 14. Germline V lookup: CDR1 SNHLY, CDR2 FYNNEI. The CDR3 extends over 17 amino acids. The CDR3: CAHTGDRGVAGANVLTF. The DNA of the CDR3 is TGTGCCCACACGGGCGACAGGGGTGTAGCTGGGGCCAACGTCCTGACTTTC.